The entry that follows covers one TCR beta chain sequence. V trimming: 4 bases; J trimming: 1 base; junction bases outside the gene matches: 10. Germline CDR1 LGHDT, CDR2 YNNKEL (reference sequence). The CDR3 consists of 18 residues. These data come from a study of blood T cell repertoires in COVID-19. Sequenced by immunoSEQ multiplex PCR; TCRdb stores in-frame clones only, minus some. The data show 120,000 to 150,000 clones, around 80% seen once. Source material: peripheral blood. The TCR was taken from a human donor with acute or convalescent COVID-19. The donor label of this sample is uncertain. The rearrangement links TRBV3-1 (or the pseudogene TRBV3-2) to TRBJ1-2; 12 bases agree with TRBD1. CDR3 in DNA: TGTGCCAGCAGCCTCCGGGACAGGGGGCCAAGAGTTAACTATGGCTACACCTTC. It is translated as CASSLRDRGPRVNYGYTF.